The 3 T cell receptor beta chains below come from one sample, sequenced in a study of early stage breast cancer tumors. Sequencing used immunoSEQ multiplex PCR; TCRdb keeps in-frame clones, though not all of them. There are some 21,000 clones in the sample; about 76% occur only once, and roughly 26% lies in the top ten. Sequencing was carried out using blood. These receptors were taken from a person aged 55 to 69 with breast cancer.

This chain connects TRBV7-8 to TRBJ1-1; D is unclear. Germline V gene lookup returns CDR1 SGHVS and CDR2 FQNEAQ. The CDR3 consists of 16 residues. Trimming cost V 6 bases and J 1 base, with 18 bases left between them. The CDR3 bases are TGTGCCAGCAGTTCAAGGACCCAAGGTTGGAACACTGAAGCTTTCTTT. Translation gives CASSSRTQGWNTEAFF.

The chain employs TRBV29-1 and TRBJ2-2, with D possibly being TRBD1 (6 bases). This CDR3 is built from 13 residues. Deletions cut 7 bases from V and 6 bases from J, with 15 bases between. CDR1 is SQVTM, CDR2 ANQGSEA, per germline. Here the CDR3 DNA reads TGCAGCGGTAGGGACACTGGGGCCGGGGAGCTGTTTTTT. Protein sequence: CSGRDTGAGELFF.

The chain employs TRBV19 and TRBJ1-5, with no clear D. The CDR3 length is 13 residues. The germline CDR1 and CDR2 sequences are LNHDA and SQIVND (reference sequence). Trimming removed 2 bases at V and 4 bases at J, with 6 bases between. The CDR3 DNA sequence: TGTGCCAGTAGTATAAGTGCGAATCAGCCCCAGCATTTT. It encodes CASSISANQPQHF.